This TCR beta chain was identified during a study of radiotherapy plus CTLA-4 blockade in lung cancer. Those patients who had chemo-refractory metastatic non-small-cell lung cancer were given focal radiation along with CTLA-4 blockade through ipilimumab. This CDR3 is built from 14 residues. The germline V gene encodes CDR1 MGHRA and CDR2 YSYEKL. V dropped 3 bases and J dropped 0 bases, with 8 bases sitting between them. Overall study results and limits: After radiotherapy and ipilimumab, tumor-derived clones expanded in peripheral blood.

Clones were read by immunoSEQ multiplex PCR, and TCRdb kept only the in-frame ones, dropping some. Of approximately 60,000 clones in the sample, approximately 84% were seen once. Concerning this clone itself: What it recognizes is unknown.

Sequenced material: peripheral blood, taken from a patient treated with radiotherapy plus ipilimumab. The receptor's source is a human donor with non-small cell lung cancer whose response to radiotherapy plus ipilimumab could not be evaluated. The V and J genes are TRBV4-1 and TRBJ1-1; the D is unclear. The CDR3 region is CASSQAPLNTEAFF. In DNA form, the CDR3 reads TGCGCCAGCAGCCAGGCACCCTTGAACACTGAAGCTTTCTTT.